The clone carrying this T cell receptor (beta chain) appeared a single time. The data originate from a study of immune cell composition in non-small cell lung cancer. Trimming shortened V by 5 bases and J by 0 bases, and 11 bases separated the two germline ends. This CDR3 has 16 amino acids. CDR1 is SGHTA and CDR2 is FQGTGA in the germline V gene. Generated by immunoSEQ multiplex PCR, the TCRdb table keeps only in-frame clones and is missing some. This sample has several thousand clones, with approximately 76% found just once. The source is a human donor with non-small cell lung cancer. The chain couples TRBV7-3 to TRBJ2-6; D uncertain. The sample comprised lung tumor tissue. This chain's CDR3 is CASSATTSSGANVLTF. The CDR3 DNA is TGTGCCAGCAGCGCGACGACCTCCTCTGGGGCCAACGTCCTGACTTTC.